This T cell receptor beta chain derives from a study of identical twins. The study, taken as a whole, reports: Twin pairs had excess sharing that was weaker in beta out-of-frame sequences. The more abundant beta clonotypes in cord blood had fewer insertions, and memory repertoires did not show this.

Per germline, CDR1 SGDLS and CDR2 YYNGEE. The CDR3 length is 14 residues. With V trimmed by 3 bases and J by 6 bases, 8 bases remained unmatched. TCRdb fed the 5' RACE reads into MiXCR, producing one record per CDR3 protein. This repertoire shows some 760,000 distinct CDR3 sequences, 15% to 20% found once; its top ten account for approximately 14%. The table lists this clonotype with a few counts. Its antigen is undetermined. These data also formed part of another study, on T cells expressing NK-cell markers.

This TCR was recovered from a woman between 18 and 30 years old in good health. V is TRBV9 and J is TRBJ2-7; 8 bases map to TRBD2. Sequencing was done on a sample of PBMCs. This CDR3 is CASSAGGAPLEQYF. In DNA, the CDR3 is TGTGCCAGCAGCGCCGGGGGGGCCCCTCTCGAGCAGTACTTC. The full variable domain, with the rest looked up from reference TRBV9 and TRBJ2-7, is DSGVTQTPKHLITATGQRVTLRCSPRSGDLSVYWYQQSLDQGLQFLIQYYNGEERAKGNILERFSAQQFPDLHSELNLSSLELGDSALYFCASSAGGAPLEQYFGPGTRLTVT.